Each of the 23 T cell receptor beta chains below was sequenced from the same sample in a study of shared clonotypes between healthy human individuals. Produced via immunoSEQ multiplex PCR; TCRdb's table is partial and in-frame only. There are roughly 2.1 million clones in the sample; about 93% occur only once, and approximately 1.7% lies in the top ten. The naive CD8 population came from CD45RO-negative cells selected for CCR7, without terminally differentiated effector memory CD45RA+ cells. Sequenced material: naive CD8+ T cells from PBMCs. These receptors originate from a man younger than 35 in good health. Some clones in this sample may be carry-over from other donors' samples.

The chain recombines TRBV7-9 with TRBJ2-2; the D is unclear. The germline CDR1 and CDR2 sequences are SEHNR and FQNEAQ (reference sequence). This CDR3 has 15 residues. V gave up 1 base and J gave up 1 base, with 7 bases separating them. The CDR3 nucleotides are TGTGCCAGCAGCTTAGTTACAGAGAACACCGGGGAGCTGTTTTTT. It encodes CASSLVTENTGELFF.

This clone is a singleton in its sample. Other DNA sequences from this sample encode an identical CDR3 as well. The chain uses TRBV9 and TRBJ2-1; D gene unclear. CDR3 length: 16 amino acids. CDR1 and CDR2 (germline): SGDLS, YYNGEE. The V end was cut by 0 bases, the J end by 0 bases, with 10 bases between. CDR3 in DNA: TGTGCCAGCAGCGTAGTGGGCGGTTACTCCTACAATGAGCAGTTCTTC. Translated: CASSVVGGYSYNEQFF.

The chain recombines TRBV28 with TRBJ1-2; TRBD1 aligns across 7 bases. This CDR3 contains 16 residues. Per germline, CDR1 MDHEN and CDR2 SYDVKM. The V and J ends lost 6 bases and 6 bases, in that order; junction bases with no gene match: 16. The CDR3 region is CASRKTGPFTLDGYTF. The CDR3 nucleotides read TGTGCCAGCAGGAAGACAGGGCCCTTCACTCTAGATGGCTACACCTTC.

The CDR3 sequence: CASSLEGFGYVKNIQYF. The DNA of the CDR3 is TGTGCCAGCAGCTTAGAGGGTTTTGGATACGTCAAAAACATTCAGTACTTC. This chain joins TRBV7-9 and TRBJ2-4; D is unresolved. This CDR3 region has 17 residues. CDR1 is SEHNR and CDR2 is FQNEAQ in the germline V gene (reference sequence). V was shortened by 1 base and J by 3 bases, with 16 bases between the two germline ends.

This rearrangement joins TRBV5-1 to TRBJ2-7, with D possibly matching TRBD2 (5 bases). V lost 4 bases and J lost 0, with 11 bases in between. The CDR3 is made up of 14 amino acids. Germline V CDR1 and CDR2: SGHRS, YFSETQ. The CDR3 here is CASSLVGDSYEQYF. The CDR3 nucleotides are TGCGCCAGCAGCCTTGTCGGGGACTCCTACGAGCAGTACTTC.

CDR3 loop: CASSTEKADEQFF. CDR3 in DNA: TGTGCCAGCAGCACCGAGAAGGCGGATGAGCAGTTCTTC. V is TRBV7-9 and J is TRBJ2-1, with D unclear. The V and J ends lost 5 bases and 8 bases respectively, with 13 bases between them. The CDR3 consists of 13 residues. The germline CDR1 and CDR2 sequences are SEHNR and FQNEAQ (reference sequence).

This sequence joins TRBV19 and TRBJ1-1; tentative D call: TRBD1 (5 bases). Germline CDR1 is LNHDA and CDR2 is SQIVND (reference sequence). V gave up 7 bases and J gave up 5 bases, with 23 bases separating them. This CDR3 contains 16 residues. CDR3: CASTSPAGAGRTEAFF. The CDR3 region has the DNA TGTGCCAGTACGTCCCCGGCGGGCGCGGGGCGGACTGAAGCTTTCTTT.

This rearrangement joins TRBV5-8 to TRBJ2-3; D unresolved. The CDR3 covers 15 residues. V shed 0 bases and J shed 3 bases, with 11 bases lying between them. Germline V gene lookup returns CDR1 SGHTS and CDR2 YDEGEE. The DNA for the CDR3 is TGTGCCAGCAGCTTGGGACAAAAAAGGACAGATACGCAGTATTTT. This codes for CASSLGQKRTDTQYF.

The chain employs TRBV5-1 and TRBJ2-7; 7 bases map to TRBD2. Per germline, CDR1 SGHRS and CDR2 YFSETQ. The CDR3 covers 15 residues. Trimming removed 1 base from V and 5 bases from J; junction bases left unmatched: 9. CDR3: CASSLFAGAGNEQYF. The CDR3 coding sequence is TGCGCCAGCAGCTTGTTTGCGGGAGCAGGAAACGAGCAGTACTTC.

J is TRBJ1-2 and V is TRBV27, with D possibly matching TRBD1 (6 bases). Germline loops: CDR1 MNHEY, CDR2 SMNVEV (reference sequence). V was shortened by 0 bases and J by 4 bases, with 12 bases between the two germline ends. This CDR3 has 15 residues. The CDR3 DNA reads as TGTGCCAGCAGTTTATCGTGGGGGGCTGCCTATGGCTACACCTTC. This gives the protein CASSLSWGAAYGYTF.

As for this clone: In the same sample, other DNA sequences code for this CDR3. The chain carries TRBV6-5 and TRBJ1-5; no clear D. Per the germline V gene, CDR1 is MNHEY and CDR2 is SVGAGI. With 6 bases removed from V and 7 bases from J, the gap between germline ends came to 13 bases. The CDR3 totals 13 residues. The CDR3 loop is CASSARVGQPQHF. CDR3 coding DNA: TGTGCCAGCAGCGCCCGGGTAGGCCAGCCCCAGCATTTT.

The DNA for the CDR3 is TGTGCCAGTAGTATTGAACTAGCCAGGGATGAGCAGTTCTTC. This encodes CASSIELARDEQFF. The rearrangement joins TRBV19 to TRBJ2-1; TRBD2 is a possible D gene (6 bases). V lost 3 bases and J lost 8, with 14 bases in between. The CDR3 is 14 amino acids. Germline loops: CDR1 LNHDA, CDR2 SQIVND (reference sequence).

The V gene is TRBV27, the J gene TRBJ1-2, with D hard to call. The CDR3 is made up of 13 amino acids. V was pared by 4 bases and J by 4 bases, with 10 bases between. Germline CDR1 and CDR2: MNHEY and SMNVEV (reference sequence). The CDR3 DNA follows: TGTGCCAGCAGTTCCCTCCTGTTCTATGGCTACACCTTC. Amino acids: CASSSLLFYGYTF.

The rearrangement joins TRBV4-3 to TRBJ1-3; D gene ambiguous. In germline, CDR1 is LGHNA, CDR2 YSLEER. The CDR3 spans 15 residues. Trimming removed 2 bases at V and 0 bases at J, with 8 bases between. The CDR3 DNA is TGCGCCAGCAGCCAAATAGATCGCTCTGGAAACACCATATATTTT. It codes for CASSQIDRSGNTIYF.

The rearrangement links TRBV4-1 to TRBJ2-1; maybe TRBD2 (7 bases). The CDR3 has 21 residues. Looked up from germline, CDR1 is MGHRA and CDR2 is YSYEKL. V lost 1 base to trimming and J lost 0 bases, with 25 bases between them. In DNA form, the CDR3 reads TGCGCCAGCAGCCAAGGGGGACACGGGAGGCTAACCGGGAGCTCCTACAATGAGCAGTTCTTC. Amino acids: CASSQGGHGRLTGSSYNEQFF.

The CDR3 spells CASSQTPGPTSGNTIYF. Written as DNA, the CDR3 is TGCGCCAGCAGCCAAACCCCGGGTCCAACATCTGGAAACACCATATATTTT. This sequence joins TRBV4-3 and TRBJ1-3; D is uncertain. Germline loops: CDR1 LGHNA, CDR2 YSLEER. Deletions cut 2 bases from V and 1 base from J, with 15 bases between. The CDR3 consists of 17 residues.

The chain employs TRBV7-9 and TRBJ2-7; TRBD1 is a possible D gene (5 bases). CDR3 length: 13 residues. Trimming took 7 bases from V and 5 from J, leaving 15 bases between them. Looked up from germline, CDR1 is SEHNR and CDR2 is FQNEAQ (reference sequence). The CDR3 region has the DNA TGTGCCAGCACCCGGACAAGGACCCACGAGCAGTACTTC. Amino acid sequence: CASTRTRTHEQYF.

The rearrangement links TRBV5-6 to TRBJ1-1; a weak D match, TRBD1 (6 bases). Germline-derived CDR1 and CDR2 are SGHDT and YYEEEE. The CDR3 has 14 amino acids. V lost 4 bases to trimming and J lost 6 bases, with 16 bases between them. CDR3 residues: CASSGGQIVPEAFF. The CDR3 nucleotides read TGTGCCAGCAGCGGGGGACAAATCGTCCCTGAAGCTTTCTTT.

This clone was observed once. J is TRBJ2-1 and V is TRBV7-2; perhaps TRBD1 as D (6 bases). V was shortened by 6 bases and J by 16 bases, with 19 bases between the two germline ends. Germline lookup yields CDR1 SGHTA and CDR2 FQGNSA. CDR3 size: 12 residues. The CDR3 region has the DNA TGTGCCAGCAGTTACCGACAGGTCGAGCTCTTCTTC. This translates into CASSYRQVELFF.

This chain connects TRBV28 to TRBJ2-7; the D is unclear. The germline V gene has CDR1 MDHEN and CDR2 SYDVKM. Trimming removed 2 bases at V and 3 bases at J, with 5 bases between. The CDR3 is made up of 12 amino acids. CDR3 DNA sequence: TGTGCCAGCAGTTTAAACGTCTACGAGCAGTACTTC. Encoded protein: CASSLNVYEQYF.

The chain couples TRBV27 to TRBJ2-2; TRBD1 aligns across 11 bases. V trimming: 4 bases; J trimming: 4 bases; junction bases outside the gene matches: 2. This CDR3 has 15 residues. In germline, CDR1 is MNHEY, CDR2 SMNVEV (reference sequence). This CDR3 is CASSYGTGGTGELFF. The DNA of the CDR3 is TGTGCCAGCAGTTACGGGACAGGGGGCACCGGGGAGCTGTTTTTT.

The chain employs TRBV28 and TRBJ2-1, with no clear D. CDR3 length: 13 residues. Trimming shortened V by 2 bases and J by 2 bases, and 4 bases separated the two germline ends. CDR1 is MDHEN, CDR2 SYDVKM, per germline. CDR3 in amino acids: CASSLDPYNEQFF. The CDR3 DNA follows: TGTGCCAGCAGTTTAGACCCCTACAATGAGCAGTTCTTC.

To note about this clone: The same CDR3 also results from other DNA sequences found in this sample. This rearrangement joins TRBV4-1 to TRBJ1-1; D may be TRBD1 (5 bases). The CDR3 extends over 14 amino acids. V gave up 0 bases and J gave up 4 bases, with 9 bases separating them. The germline V gene encodes CDR1 MGHRA and CDR2 YSYEKL. For the CDR3, the DNA is TGCGCCAGCAGCCAAGACAGGGTGGGCACTGAAGCTTTCTTT. It codes for CASSQDRVGTEAFF.